This paragraph reports one T cell receptor (beta chain). Its cognate antigen is unknown. This sample is drawn from a study of T cell responses to AZD1222 COVID-19 vaccine. Study-wide findings and caveats: After the peak T cell response, and only then, were repertoires sampled. Regions 160-218 and 743-854 dominated among vaccine-associated CD4 TCRs spanning spike.

Measured with immunoSEQ multiplex PCR; TCRdb has only the in-frame clones, and not every one. The table lists 90,000 to 120,000 clones, approximately 90% of them singletons. The CDR3 sequence is 13 residues long. Trimming shortened V by 7 bases and J by 0 bases, and 7 bases separated the two germline ends. The receptor comes from an adult who received the AZD1222 COVID-19 vaccine. This chain connects TRBV12-3 or TRBV12-4 to TRBJ1-5; D is unresolved. The sample here was peripheral blood, taken 28 days after the second AZD1222 dose. The DNA of the CDR3 is TGTGCCAGCACCCCCGATAGCAATCAGCCCCAGCATTTT. It encodes CASTPDSNQPQHF.